This T cell receptor beta chain was sequenced for a study of blood T cell repertoires in COVID-19. Study-level background: Italy, Spain and the United States were the sources of the convalescent and acute COVID-19 samples. Sources were T cells, B-cell-depleted T cells, or PBMCs; the material itself was cDNA or gDNA.

Authors' methods: For nucleated cells, counts were estimated from reference gene primer amplification. Data came from immunoSEQ multiplex PCR; TCRdb stores just in-frame clones and leaves some out. The V and J calls and the clone size are those of that table, but D and trimming were determined from the DNA. The repertoire holds 55,000 to 80,000 clones, with 83% as singletons. The CDR3 extends over 13 amino acids. The V gene lost 2 bases and the J gene lost 1 base, with 6 bases spanning the gap. Germline V lookup: CDR1 MNHEY, CDR2 SVGAGI. This clone was recorded once. Sequencing input: peripheral blood. V gene TRBV6-5 combines with J gene TRBJ2-7; D is unclear. The clonotype was recovered from a man over 45 with active COVID-19. The CDR3 nucleotides are TGTGCCAGCAGTTACGCGGATTCCTACGAGCAGTACTTC. Translating it yields CASSYADSYEQYF.